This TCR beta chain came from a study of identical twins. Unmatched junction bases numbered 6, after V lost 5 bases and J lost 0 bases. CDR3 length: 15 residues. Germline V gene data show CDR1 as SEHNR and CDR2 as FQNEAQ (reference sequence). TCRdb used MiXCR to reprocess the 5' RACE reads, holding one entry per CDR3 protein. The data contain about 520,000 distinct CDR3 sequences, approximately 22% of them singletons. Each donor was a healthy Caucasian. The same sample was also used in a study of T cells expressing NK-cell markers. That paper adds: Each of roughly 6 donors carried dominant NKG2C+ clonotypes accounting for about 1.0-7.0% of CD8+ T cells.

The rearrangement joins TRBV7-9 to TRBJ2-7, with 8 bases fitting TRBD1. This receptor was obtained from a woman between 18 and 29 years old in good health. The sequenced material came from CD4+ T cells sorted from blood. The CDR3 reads CASSHGQGLSYEQYF. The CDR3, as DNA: TGTGCCAGCAGCCATGGACAGGGACTCTCCTACGAGCAGTACTTC.